The 6 T cell receptor beta chains below all came from one sample that was sequenced in a study of identical twins. Via MiXCR, TCRdb re-called the 5' RACE reads, giving one row per CDR3 protein. This sample yields about 280,000 distinct CDR3 sequences, of which about 8.1% are seen a single time; 2.1% belongs to the top ten. The same sample was also studied in work on yellow fever vaccine responses in identical twins.

The source material was memory (CD45RO+) T cells sorted from blood. The receptor source for this set is a woman under 30 in good health.

V usage is TRBV20-1 and J usage is TRBJ2-1; 8 positions agree with TRBD2. The CDR3 covers 14 residues. V gave up 4 bases and J gave up 4 bases; unmatched junction bases: 6. CDR1 and CDR2 (germline): DFQATT, SNEGSKA (reference sequence). CDR3 region: CSATTSGTYNEQFF. The CDR3 coding sequence is TGCAGTGCTACCACTAGCGGAACATACAATGAGCAGTTCTTC.

This clonotype was seen many times. This sequence joins TRBV12-3 or TRBV12-4 and TRBJ1-5, with TRBD1 matching 11 bases. V gave up 3 bases and J gave up 6 bases; unmatched junction bases: 7. There are 16 residues in the CDR3. The CDR3 here is CASSFGQGAIFQPQHF. The CDR3 region has the DNA TGTGCCAGCAGTTTCGGACAGGGGGCTATCTTTCAGCCCCAGCATTTT.

The table lists this clonotype with many counts. CDR3 region: CASSPQVLETQYF. The CDR3 DNA sequence: TGTGCCAGCAGCCCCCAGGTGTTGGAGACCCAGTACTTC. The rearrangement joins TRBV11-2 to TRBJ2-5, with no clear D. CDR1 is SGHAT and CDR2 is FQNNGV in the germline V gene. The CDR3 is made up of 13 amino acids. The V gene lost 5 bases and the J gene lost 5 bases, with 12 bases spanning the gap.

V usage is TRBV12-3 or TRBV12-4 and J usage is TRBJ2-7; D is uncertain. V was cut by 3 bases and J by 5 bases, with 8 bases left in between. The CDR3 covers 12 residues. The CDR3 is CASSLLLHEQYF. CDR3 DNA: TGTGCCAGCAGTTTGTTACTCCACGAGCAGTACTTC.

V is TRBV5-5 and J is TRBJ1-6; TRBD1 matches 10 bases. Trimming at V came to 4 bases and at J to 10 bases, leaving 5 bases not matched to a gene. Per the germline V gene, CDR1 is SGHKS and CDR2 is YYEKEE (reference sequence). There are 14 residues in the CDR3. The CDR3 loop is CASSGGQGLSPLHF. The CDR3 DNA reads TGTGCCAGCAGCGGGGGACAGGGGCTCTCACCCCTCCACTTT.

The CDR3 DNA is TGTGCCAGCAGTAACGGGGGGGGCAGGGCCGGGACTAGCGGGAGCTTAGATACGCAGTATTTT. This gives the protein CASSNGGGRAGTSGSLDTQYF. The chain combines TRBV6-2 or TRBV6-3 with TRBJ2-3, with 14 nucleotides matching TRBD2. CDR1 and CDR2 (germline): MNHEY, SVGEGT. V trimming: 5 bases; J trimming: 5 bases; junction bases outside the gene matches: 21. This CDR3 spans 21 amino acids.